The subject of this entry is one T cell receptor (beta chain). The sample is drawn from a study of blood T cell repertoires in COVID-19. J was trimmed by 3 bases and V by 4 bases; bases with no gene match: 7. The CDR3 totals 15 residues. Germline V gene lookup returns CDR1 MNHGY and CDR2 SVAAGI. Only in-frame clones appear in the TCRdb table, and some are missing; sequencing was by immunoSEQ multiplex PCR. The sample lists approximately 330,000 clones, about nine tenths occurring once. V is TRBV6-9 and J is TRBJ1-1; 8 bases are shared with TRBD1. The sample taken for sequencing was peripheral blood. The TCR comes from a man aged 25 to 45 with COVID-19, enrolled during active disease. Here the CDR3 DNA reads TGTGCCAGCAGTTCTCCGACAGGGGCGCACACTGAAGCTTTCTTT. This encodes CASSSPTGAHTEAFF.